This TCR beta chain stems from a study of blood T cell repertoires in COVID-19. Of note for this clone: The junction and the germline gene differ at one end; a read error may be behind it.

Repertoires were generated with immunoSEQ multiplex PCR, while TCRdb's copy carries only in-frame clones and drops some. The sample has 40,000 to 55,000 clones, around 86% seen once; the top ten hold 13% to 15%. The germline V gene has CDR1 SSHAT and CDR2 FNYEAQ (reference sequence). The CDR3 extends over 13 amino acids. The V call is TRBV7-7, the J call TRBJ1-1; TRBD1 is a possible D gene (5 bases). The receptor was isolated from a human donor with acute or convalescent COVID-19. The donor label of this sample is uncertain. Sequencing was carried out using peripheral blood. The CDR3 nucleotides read TGTGCTAGCAGCGCGTCTCAGGGAACTGAAGCTTTCTTT. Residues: CASSASQGTEAFF.